This T cell receptor (beta chain) is drawn from a study of HIV-infected children after antiretroviral therapy interruption. About the research overall: Most children had recorded EBV and CMV exposure.

Treatment of the sample: PENTA 11 planned treatment interruption arm or continuous ART arm. From thawed PBMCs, naive CD4+ CD45RA+ CD45RO- T cells were sorted. Trimming shortened V by 2 bases and J by 2 bases, and 7 bases separated the two germline ends. This CDR3 comprises 14 residues. This clonotype was recorded many times. The TCR library was built from RNA with a 3' RACE protocol and unique molecular identifiers. TCRdb redid the calling of the 3' RACE reads with MiXCR, one entry per CDR3 protein. The table has about 89,000 distinct CDR3 sequences, 6.9% seen once. Sequenced material: CD45RA+ CD4+ T cells from PBMCs, pooled from several time points, taken from a donor given antiretroviral therapy, either interrupted or continuous. Regarding subset: naive CD4+ CD45RA+ CD45RO- T cells. This sequence originates from a pool of human donors with HIV. The V gene is TRBV12-3 or TRBV12-4, the J gene TRBJ1-5, with D tentatively TRBD1 (5 bases). Here the CDR3 reads CASSLTGRNQPQHF. The CDR3 coding sequence is TGTGCCAGCAGTTTAACGGGACGCAATCAGCCCCAGCATTTT.